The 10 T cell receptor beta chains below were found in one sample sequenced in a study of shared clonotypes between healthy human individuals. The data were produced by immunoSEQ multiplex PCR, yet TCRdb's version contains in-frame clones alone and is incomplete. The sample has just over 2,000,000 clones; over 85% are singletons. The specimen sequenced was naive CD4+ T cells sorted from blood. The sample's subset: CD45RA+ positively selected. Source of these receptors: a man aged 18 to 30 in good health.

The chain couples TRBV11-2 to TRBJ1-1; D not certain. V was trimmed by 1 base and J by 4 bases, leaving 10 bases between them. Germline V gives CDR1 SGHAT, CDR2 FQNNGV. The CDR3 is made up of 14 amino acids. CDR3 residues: CASSLAGGGTEAFF. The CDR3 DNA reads TGTGCCAGCAGCTTAGCCGGCGGAGGCACTGAAGCTTTCTTT.

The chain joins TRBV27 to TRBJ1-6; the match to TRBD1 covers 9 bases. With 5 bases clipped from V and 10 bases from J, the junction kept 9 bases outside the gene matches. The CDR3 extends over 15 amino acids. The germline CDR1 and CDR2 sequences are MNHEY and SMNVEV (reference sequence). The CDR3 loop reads CASSPWTGVMSPLHF. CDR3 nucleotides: TGTGCCAGCAGTCCCTGGACAGGGGTAATGTCACCCCTCCACTTT.

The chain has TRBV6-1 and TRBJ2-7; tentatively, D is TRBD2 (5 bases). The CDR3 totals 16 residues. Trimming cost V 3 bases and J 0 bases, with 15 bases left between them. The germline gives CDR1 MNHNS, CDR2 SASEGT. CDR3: CASSEGSADLSYEQYF. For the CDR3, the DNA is TGTGCCAGCAGTGAGGGTTCAGCGGACCTCTCCTACGAGCAGTACTTC.

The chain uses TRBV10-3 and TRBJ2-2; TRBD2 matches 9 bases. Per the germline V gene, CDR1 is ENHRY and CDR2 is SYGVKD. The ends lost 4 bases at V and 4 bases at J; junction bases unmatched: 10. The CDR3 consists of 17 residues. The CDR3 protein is CAISGNSGGPSTGELFF. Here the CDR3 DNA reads TGTGCCATCAGTGGAAATAGCGGGGGCCCGAGCACCGGGGAGCTGTTTTTT.

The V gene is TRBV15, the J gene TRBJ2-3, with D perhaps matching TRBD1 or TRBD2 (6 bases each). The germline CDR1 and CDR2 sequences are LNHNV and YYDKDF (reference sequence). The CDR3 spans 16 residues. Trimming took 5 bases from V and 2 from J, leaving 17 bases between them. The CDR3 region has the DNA TGTGCCACCAGCGCCCAGTTGGGGGGCTACACAGATACGCAGTATTTT. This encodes CATSAQLGGYTDTQYF.

This chain's CDR3 is CASSYSGTRGTDTQYF. The CDR3 nucleotides read TGTGCCAGCAGTTATTCCGGGACCAGGGGCACAGATACGCAGTATTTT. V usage is TRBV6-6 and J usage is TRBJ2-3; D assignment may be TRBD1 or TRBD2 (5 bases each). This CDR3 contains 16 residues. From germline, CDR1 is MNHNY and CDR2 SVGAGI (reference sequence). The V end lost 3 bases, the J end lost 1 base, and 14 bases lay between the germline ends.

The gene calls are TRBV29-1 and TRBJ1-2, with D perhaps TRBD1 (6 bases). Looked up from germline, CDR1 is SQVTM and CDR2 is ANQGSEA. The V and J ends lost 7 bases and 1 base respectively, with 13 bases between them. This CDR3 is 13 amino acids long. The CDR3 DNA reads TGCAGCGCTAGGACAGATCTTAACTATGGCTACACCTTC. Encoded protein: CSARTDLNYGYTF.

The CDR3 spells CASSLERGTTNEKLFF. CDR3 DNA: TGTGCCAGCAGCTTAGAACGGGGCACAACTAATGAAAAACTGTTTTTT. The gene calls are TRBV11-2 and TRBJ1-4; possibly TRBD1 for D (5 bases). Germline assignment: CDR1 SGHAT and CDR2 FQNNGV. V was cut by 0 bases and J by 0 bases, with 8 bases left in between. The CDR3 spans 16 residues.

The CDR3 loop is CASSLAEEQFF. DNA of the CDR3: TGTGCCAGCAGCTTAGCGGAAGAGCAGTTCTTC. The chain is built from TRBV7-8 and TRBJ2-1; no firm D call. Looked up from germline, CDR1 is SGHVS and CDR2 is FQNEAQ. The V end lost 0 bases, the J end lost 10 bases, and 4 bases lay between the germline ends. The CDR3 has 11 residues.

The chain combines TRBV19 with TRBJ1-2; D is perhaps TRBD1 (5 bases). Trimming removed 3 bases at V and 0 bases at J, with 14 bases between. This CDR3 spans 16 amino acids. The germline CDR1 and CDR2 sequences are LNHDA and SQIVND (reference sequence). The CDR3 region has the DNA TGTGCCAGTAGTATTTCCAGGGCCATAGCTAACTATGGCTACACCTTC. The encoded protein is CASSISRAIANYGYTF.